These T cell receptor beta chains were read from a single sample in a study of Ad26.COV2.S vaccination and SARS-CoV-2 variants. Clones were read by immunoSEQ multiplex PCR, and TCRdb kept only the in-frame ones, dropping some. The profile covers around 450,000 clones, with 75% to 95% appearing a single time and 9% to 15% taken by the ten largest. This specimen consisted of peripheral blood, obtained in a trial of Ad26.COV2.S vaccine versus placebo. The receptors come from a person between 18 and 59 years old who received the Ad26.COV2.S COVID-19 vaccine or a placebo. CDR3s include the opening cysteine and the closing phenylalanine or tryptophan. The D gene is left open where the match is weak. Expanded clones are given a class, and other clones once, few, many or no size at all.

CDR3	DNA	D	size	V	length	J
CASSLGQSNQPQHF	TGTGCCAGCAGCCTAGGACAGTCGAATCAGCCCCAGCATTTT	NA	NA	TRBV6-2/TRBV6-3	14	TRBJ1-5
CASSPKEAFEAFF	TGTGCCAGCAGCCCAAAGGAGGCATTTGAAGCTTTCTTT	NA	NA	TRBV7-9	13	TRBJ1-1
CASREGAGRETQYF	TGTGCCAGTAGGGAAGGAGCAGGGCGAGAGACCCAGTACTTC	NA	NA	TRBV19	14	TRBJ2-5
CASSPQREQQFF	TGTGCCAGCAGCCCTCAGCGGGAGCAGCAGTTCTTC	TRBD2	NA	TRBV7-2	12	TRBJ2-1
CASSVGVGPNYEAFF	TGTGCCAGCAGCGTAGGAGTAGGTCCTAACTATGAAGCTTTCTTT	NA	NA	TRBV9	15	TRBJ1-1
CASSYEGTGYEQYF	TGTGCCAGCAGTTACGAAGGGACAGGCTACGAGCAGTACTTC	TRBD1	NA	TRBV6-5	14	TRBJ2-7
CASFASYEQYF	TGTGCCAGCTTTGCTAGCTACGAGCAGTACTTC	NA	NA	TRBV2	11	TRBJ2-7
CASSPRAWTSQPYNEQFF	TGTGCCAGCAGCCCCCGCGCCTGGACTAGCCAACCCTACAATGAGCAGTTCTTC	NA	NA	TRBV21-1	18	TRBJ2-1
CASSRRTEAFF	TGTGCCAGCAGCAGACGAACTGAAGCTTTCTTT	NA	NA	TRBV12-3/TRBV12-4	11	TRBJ1-1
CASSFDWTKLNTEAFF	TGTGCCAGCAGTTTTGATTGGACGAAGTTGAACACTGAAGCTTTCTTT	NA	NA	TRBV6-2/TRBV6-3	16	TRBJ1-1
CASSPGLAVNTGELFF	TGTGCCAGCAGTCCAGGACTAGCAGTGAACACCGGGGAGCTGTTTTTT	TRBD2	NA	TRBV27	16	TRBJ2-2
CASSVAAGGGQFF	TGTGCCAGCAGCGTAGCGGCGGGGGGAGGGCAGTTCTTC	TRBD2	NA	TRBV9	13	TRBJ2-1
CASREVAGLSYEQYF	TGTGCCAGCAGAGAAGTAGCGGGGCTATCCTACGAGCAGTACTTC	TRBD2	NA	TRBV6-1	15	TRBJ2-7
CASSTRNQPQHF	TGTGCCAGCAGTACACGGAATCAGCCCCAGCATTTT	NA	once	TRBV2	12	TRBJ1-5
CASKRQGYEMNTEAFF	TGTGCCAGCAAAAGGCAGGGATATGAAATGAACACTGAAGCTTTCTTT	NA	NA	TRBV2	16	TRBJ1-1
CASSPNPGDTQYF	TGTGCCAGCAGTCCCAACCCCGGGGATACGCAGTATTTT	NA	NA	TRBV12-3/TRBV12-4	13	TRBJ2-3
CASSLVFRAGGRNGYTF	TGTGCCAGCAGCTTAGTTTTTAGGGCAGGGGGCAGGAATGGCTACACCTTC	TRBD1	NA	TRBV7-8	17	TRBJ1-2
CASSLSGQNTEAFF	TGTGCCAGCAGTCTATCAGGACAGAACACTGAAGCTTTCTTT	NA	once	TRBV27	14	TRBJ1-1
CASSLTTLDYEQYF	TGCGCCAGCAGCCTAACGACCCTTGACTACGAGCAGTACTTC	NA	NA	TRBV4-1	14	TRBJ2-7
CASSLQGSYGYTF	TGTGCCAGCAGTCTACAGGGGTCCTATGGCTACACCTTC	TRBD1	NA	TRBV28	13	TRBJ1-2
CASSQDSGTGLGEQYF	TGTGCCAGCAGCCAAGATAGCGGGACTGGGCTTGGTGAGCAGTACTTC	TRBD2	NA	TRBV4-2	16	TRBJ2-7
CASSPLVATYNEQFF	TGCGCCAGCAGCCCTCTAGTGGCTACCTACAATGAGCAGTTCTTC	NA	NA	TRBV4-1	15	TRBJ2-1
CASSIGVQPQHF	TGTGCCAGCAGTATTGGGGTACAACCCCAGCATTTT	NA	NA	TRBV12-3/TRBV12-4	12	TRBJ1-5
CASSRQGAEQPQHF	TGTGCCAGCAGCAGACAGGGGGCGGAGCAGCCCCAGCATTTT	TRBD1	NA	TRBV27	14	TRBJ1-5
CASRSPRVDRPNYGYTF	TGTGCAAGTCGCTCTCCCCGTGTGGACAGGCCTAACTATGGCTACACCTTC	NA	NA	TRBV12-2	17	TRBJ1-2
CASSGSGLNTGELFF	TGCGCCAGCAGCGGGTCGGGATTGAACACCGGGGAGCTGTTTTTT	NA	NA	TRBV5-1	15	TRBJ2-2
CASSFTGTGRDEQYF	TGTGCCAGCAGCTTTACCGGGACAGGGCGCGACGAGCAGTACTTC	TRBD1	NA	TRBV7-9	15	TRBJ2-7
CASSLGVTPAARETQYF	TGTGCCAGCAGCTTAGGGGTCACCCCGGCGGCACGGGAGACCCAGTACTTC	NA	NA	TRBV7-2	17	TRBJ2-5
CASSFNGGGGYTF	TGTGCCAGCAGCTTCAACGGGGGGGGTGGCTACACCTTC	NA	NA	TRBV7-2	13	TRBJ1-2
CASSQGTGDYYGYTF	TGCGCCAGCAGCCAAGGGACAGGCGACTACTATGGCTACACCTTC	TRBD1	NA	TRBV4-3	15	TRBJ1-2
CASSYGQRSDLGGYTF	TGTGCCAGCAGTTACGGACAGAGATCCGACCTGGGCGGCTACACCTTC	NA	NA	TRBV6-2/TRBV6-3	16	TRBJ1-2
CASRGLAGNGELFF	TGTGCCAGCAGGGGACTAGCGGGAAACGGGGAGCTGTTTTTT	TRBD2	NA	TRBV6-5	14	TRBJ2-2
CASSLLTGVNSPLHF	TGTGCCAGCAGTTTATTGACAGGGGTTAATTCACCCCTCCACTTT	TRBD1	few	TRBV7-2	15	TRBJ1-6
CASSLGLGEASGELFF	TGTGCCAGCAGCTTAGGCCTAGGGGAAGCCTCCGGGGAGCTGTTTTTT	NA	NA	TRBV7-9	16	TRBJ2-2
CASRPSNLAGQFF	TGTGCCAGCAGACCGTCGAACCTAGCGGGCCAGTTCTTC	TRBD2	NA	TRBV12-3/TRBV12-4	13	TRBJ2-1
CASSARLDRGASGNTIYF	TGCGCCAGCAGCGCAAGACTGGACAGGGGGGCATCTGGAAACACCATATATTTT	TRBD1	NA	TRBV5-1	18	TRBJ1-3
CASRRDNVYEQYF	TGCGCCAGCAGGAGGGACAATGTCTACGAGCAGTACTTC	NA	few	TRBV10-1	13	TRBJ2-7
CASSMGGDRGSTEAFF	TGTGCCAGCAGCATGGGGGGCGACAGGGGGAGCACTGAAGCTTTCTTT	TRBD1	NA	TRBV7-2	16	TRBJ1-1
CAISVRDEGIQYF	TGTGCCATCAGTGTCAGGGATGAGGGCATTCAGTACTTC	NA	NA	TRBV10-3	13	TRBJ2-4
CASSNRGYGYTF	TGTGCCAGTAGTAACCGGGGATATGGCTACACCTTC	NA	NA	TRBV19	12	TRBJ1-2
CASSPFLDRSNYEQYF	TGCGCCAGCAGTCCATTCTTGGACAGGAGCAACTACGAGCAGTACTTC	TRBD1	NA	TRBV23-1	16	TRBJ2-7
CATRTSGADEQFF	TGTGCCACCAGGACTAGCGGGGCGGATGAGCAGTTCTTC	TRBD2	NA	TRBV15	13	TRBJ2-1
CATSDFKQGEDQPQHF	TGTGCCACCAGTGATTTTAAACAGGGTGAGGATCAGCCCCAGCATTTT	NA	NA	TRBV24-1	16	TRBJ1-5
CASRQGAQETQYF	TGTGCCAGCAGGCAGGGGGCCCAAGAGACCCAGTACTTC	TRBD1	once	TRBV2	13	TRBJ2-5
CASSLLNNRGSPLHF	TGTGCCAGCAGCTTGCTCAATAACAGGGGTTCACCCCTCCACTTT	TRBD1	NA	TRBV5-6	15	TRBJ1-6
CASSLTSGPYNEQFF	TGTGCCAGCAGCCTCACTAGCGGACCCTACAATGAGCAGTTCTTC	TRBD2	NA	TRBV5-4	15	TRBJ2-1
CASSLDGPGELFF	TGTGCCAGCAGCTTAGATGGCCCCGGGGAGCTGTTTTTT	NA	NA	TRBV7-2	13	TRBJ2-2
CASSLDAEYEQYF	TGTGCCAGCAGCTTAGACGCGGAATACGAGCAGTACTTC	NA	NA	TRBV7-9	13	TRBJ2-7
CASSLASLDTGELFF	TGCGCCAGCAGCTTGGCCTCCCTGGACACCGGGGAGCTGTTTTTT	NA	NA	TRBV5-1	15	TRBJ2-2
CASSLVGVRSYNSPLHF	TGTGCCAGCAGCTTGGTAGGGGTTAGGTCCTATAATTCACCCCTCCACTTT	NA	few	TRBV7-8	17	TRBJ1-6
CAWSTGGTEAFF	TGTGCCTGGTCTACAGGGGGCACTGAAGCTTTCTTT	TRBD1	once	TRBV30	12	TRBJ1-1
CASSSILGGEAFF	TGTGCCAGCAGCTCGATCCTAGGGGGTGAAGCTTTCTTT	NA	once	TRBV7-6	13	TRBJ1-1
CASTGQGNSPLHF	TGTGCCAGCACTGGACAGGGGAATTCACCCCTCCACTTT	TRBD1	NA	TRBV12-3/TRBV12-4	13	TRBJ1-6
CASSFNIQSSGNTIYF	TGTGCCAGCAGTTTCAACATACAGAGCTCTGGAAACACCATATATTTT	NA	NA	TRBV11-2	16	TRBJ1-3
CASSIVSGSSDTQYF	TGTGCCAGTAGTATAGTTAGCGGGAGCTCCGATACGCAGTATTTT	TRBD2	NA	TRBV19	15	TRBJ2-3
CASSLGGGGEVNEQFF	TGTGCCAGCAGTTTAGGGGGTGGGGGAGAGGTCAATGAGCAGTTCTTC	NA	NA	TRBV28	16	TRBJ2-1
CASSPLGQGAGELFF	TGTGCCAGCTCACCACTGGGACAGGGCGCCGGGGAGCTGTTTTTT	TRBD1	NA	TRBV18	15	TRBJ2-2
CASNTREGNIQYF	TGTGCCAGCAATACCCGGGAGGGGAATATCCAGTACTTC	TRBD2	NA	TRBV28	13	TRBJ2-5
CSVSRLAGTTDTQYF	TGCAGCGTTTCCAGACTAGCGGGAACCACAGATACGCAGTATTTT	TRBD2	NA	TRBV29-1	15	TRBJ2-3
CASSETGNRLHSPLHF	TGTGCCAGCAGTGAGACAGGGAACCGATTACATTCACCCCTCCACTTT	TRBD1	NA	TRBV28	16	TRBJ1-6